This T cell receptor (beta chain) appears in the sequencing data of a study of blood T cells in healthy people across ages. Study-level background: Every two T cells gave about one barcoded beta molecule via template switching.

General study points: Possibly confounding the expanded clonotype changes was the fact that donor CMV status was unknown.

For every donor, a draw yielded 9.5 to 10 milliliters of peripheral blood. Comments on this clonotype: The antigen is unknown. One end of the junction does not line up with germline, which may come from a read error.

Through a sample-barcoded 5' primer and a J-beta primer mix, a second PCR was run for roughly 6 to 11 cycles. TCRdb used MiXCR to reprocess the 5' RACE reads, holding one entry per CDR3 protein. The sample has 1.5 million to 2 million distinct CDR3 sequences, approximately 30% seen once. Germline CDR1 and CDR2: KGHSH and LQKENI. CDR3 size: 15 residues. The receptor was isolated from a woman younger than 45 in good health. J is TRBJ1-2 and V is TRBV18, with no clear D. The sample comprised blood. CDR3 bases: TGTGCCGGCTCACCACCGGGTTATCTCTTCGCTGGCTACACCTTC. Amino acid sequence: CAGSPPGYLFAGYTF.